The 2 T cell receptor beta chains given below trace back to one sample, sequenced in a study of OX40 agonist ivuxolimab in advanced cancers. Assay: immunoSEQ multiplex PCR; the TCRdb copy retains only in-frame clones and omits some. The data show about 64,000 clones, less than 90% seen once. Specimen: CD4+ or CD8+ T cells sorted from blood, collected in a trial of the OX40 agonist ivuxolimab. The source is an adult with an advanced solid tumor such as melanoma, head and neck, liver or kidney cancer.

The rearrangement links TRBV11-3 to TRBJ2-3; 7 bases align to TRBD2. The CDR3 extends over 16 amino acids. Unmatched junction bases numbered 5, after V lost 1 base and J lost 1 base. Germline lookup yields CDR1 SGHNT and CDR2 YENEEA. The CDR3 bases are TGTGCCAGCAGCTTAGGGACGGGAGGAGGCACAGATACGCAGTATTTT. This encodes CASSLGTGGGTDTQYF.

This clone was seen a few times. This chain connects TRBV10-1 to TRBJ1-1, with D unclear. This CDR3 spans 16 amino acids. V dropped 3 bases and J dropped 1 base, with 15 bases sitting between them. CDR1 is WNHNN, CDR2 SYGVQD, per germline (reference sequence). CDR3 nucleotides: TGCGCCAGCAGTGAAGGGTTCGGCCCCTCGAACACTGAAGCTTTCTTT. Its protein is CASSEGFGPSNTEAFF.